Below, 17 T cell receptor beta chains from the same sample are listed, as sequenced in a study of blood T cell repertoires in COVID-19. Sequencing used immunoSEQ multiplex PCR; TCRdb keeps in-frame clones, though not all of them. The data hold tens of thousands of clones, with 86% observed a single time. The source material was peripheral blood. The receptors were sampled from a man aged 80 or over in a cohort sampled during active COVID-19.

The J gene is TRBJ1-5, the V gene TRBV28; D is unresolved. Trimming stripped 6 bases from V and 7 bases from J, with 16 bases between. Germline V gene lookup returns CDR1 MDHEN and CDR2 SYDVKM. This CDR3 spans 14 amino acids. CDR3 DNA: TGTGCCAGCAGAGAATACAAGACGGGGCAGCCCCAGCATTTT. Translation: CASREYKTGQPQHF.

This chain uses TRBV29-1 with TRBJ1-2; D is uncertain. The CDR3 covers 13 residues. The V gene lost 6 bases and the J gene lost 0 bases, with 11 bases spanning the gap. CDR1 and CDR2 (germline): SQVTM, ANQGSEA. In DNA form, the CDR3 reads TGCAGCGTGCCCGGGTATACTAACTATGGCTACACCTTC. This codes for CSVPGYTNYGYTF. Supplemented by reference TRBV29-1 and TRBJ1-2, the full variable domain reads SAVISQKPSRDICQRGTSLTIQCQVDSQVTMMFWYRQQPGQSLTLIATANQGSEATYESGFVIDKFPISRPNLTFSTLTVSNMSPEDSSIYLCSVPGYTNYGYTFGSGTRLTVV.

The chain couples TRBV6-5 to TRBJ2-7, with 7 positions matching TRBD1. Germline V CDR1 and CDR2: MNHEY, SVGAGI. V lost 6 bases, J lost 4 bases, and 12 bases stayed unmatched. The CDR3 is made up of 15 amino acids. The CDR3 region has the DNA TGTGCCAGCAGCCAGTTCCGGGACAGAAATTACGAGCAGTACGTC. Translated: CASSQFRDRNYEQYV.

The V and J genes are TRBV19 and TRBJ1-1, with D possibly matching TRBD1 (6 bases). The CDR3 runs to 14 residues. Trimming removed 7 bases at V and 3 bases at J, with 15 bases between. Looked up from germline, CDR1 is LNHDA and CDR2 is SQIVND (reference sequence). The CDR3 reads CASNPTGSYTEAFF. As DNA, the CDR3 is TGTGCCAGTAACCCGACAGGCTCTTACACTGAAGCTTTCTTT.

The rearrangement uses TRBV6-6 and TRBJ2-5; D perhaps matches TRBD1 (5 bases). The CDR3 contains 15 residues. Trimming removed 6 bases at V and 5 bases at J, with 19 bases between. CDR1 and CDR2 from the germline V gene are MNHNY and SVGAGI (reference sequence). DNA of the CDR3: TGTGCCAGCAGCCTACAAGGGGTCGATGGGGAGACCCAGTACTTC. Protein sequence: CASSLQGVDGETQYF.

The chain employs TRBV6-1 and TRBJ1-5; 12 bases agree with TRBD1. CDR1 is MNHNS, CDR2 SASEGT, per germline. Trimming cost V 3 bases and J 7 bases; bases outside gene matches: 7. This CDR3 contains 16 residues. CDR3 bases: TGTGCCAGCAGTGAGACCGGGACAGGGGGCCGGCAGCCCCAGCATTTT. Translation gives CASSETGTGGRQPQHF.

The V gene is TRBV29-1, the J gene TRBJ2-3; D possibly corresponds to TRBD2 (5 bases). The CDR3 has 12 residues. Trimming shortened V by 5 bases and J by 1 base, and 7 bases separated the two germline ends. The germline CDR1 and CDR2 sequences are SQVTM and ANQGSEA. The CDR3 sequence is CSVWRGTDTQYF. In DNA form, the CDR3 reads TGCAGCGTTTGGCGGGGCACAGATACGCAGTATTTT.

V gene TRBV7-8 combines with J gene TRBJ2-1; TRBD2 matches at 8 bases. J gave up 5 bases and V 3 bases, and 3 bases lay outside the gene matches. Germline values: CDR1 SGHVS, CDR2 FQNEAQ. The CDR3 runs to 14 residues. CDR3 sequence: CASSLTGGNNEQFF. The CDR3 DNA follows: TGTGCCAGCAGCTTGACGGGGGGGAACAATGAGCAGTTCTTC.

The genes are TRBV4-3 and TRBJ1-4; 8 bases match TRBD1. The germline V gene has CDR1 LGHNA and CDR2 YSLEER. The CDR3 contains 16 residues. V shed 3 bases, J shed 3 bases, and the junction held 6 bases outside the gene matches. The CDR3 spells CASSQADRGSNEKLFF. CDR3 bases: TGCGCCAGCAGCCAGGCCGACAGGGGCTCTAATGAAAAACTGTTTTTT.

The rearrangement joins TRBV10-3 to TRBJ1-1, with 8 bases lining up with TRBD1. V shed 2 bases and J 5 bases; nucleotides not matched to a gene: 10. Germline values: CDR1 ENHRY, CDR2 SYGVKD. This CDR3 spans 16 amino acids. CDR3 sequence (DNA): TGTGCCATCAGTGAGCCTATCGGACAGGGCAGGACTGAAGCTTTCTTT. Amino acid sequence: CAISEPIGQGRTEAFF.

The rearrangement links TRBV3-1 (or the pseudogene TRBV3-2) to TRBJ2-2, with TRBD2 matching 12 bases. CDR1 LGHDT and CDR2 YNNKEL come from the germline V gene (reference sequence). The CDR3 is 18 residues long. The V and J ends lost 2 bases and 2 bases, in that order; junction bases with no gene match: 6. The CDR3 DNA reads TGTGCCAGCAGCCAATATCCCGGACTAGCGGGAAACACCGGGGAGCTGTTTTTT. This sequence encodes CASSQYPGLAGNTGELFF.

The V and J genes are TRBV2 and TRBJ2-3; D remains ambiguous. The V end lost 8 bases, the J end lost 2 bases, and 8 bases lay between the germline ends. Germline V CDR1 and CDR2: SNHLY, FYNNEI. The CDR3 runs 12 residues. In DNA, the CDR3 is TGTGCCAGCCGCAGTTTCACAGATACGCAGTATTTT. Encoded protein: CASRSFTDTQYF.

The rearrangement links TRBV5-1 to TRBJ2-1; 11 nucleotides line up with TRBD1. Germline V gene lookup returns CDR1 SGHRS and CDR2 YFSETQ. The CDR3 is 15 amino acids. The J segment lost 9 bases and the V segment lost 4 bases, leaving 9 bases of the junction unmatched. CDR3 bases: TGCGCCAGCAGCGTCGGGACAGGGGGTACGAGTGAGCAGTTCTTC. Its translation: CASSVGTGGTSEQFF.

V and J are TRBV30 and TRBJ1-5; 10 nucleotides align to TRBD1. J was trimmed by 6 bases and V by 0 bases; bases with no gene match: 5. The CDR3 loop spans 15 amino acids. Germline V gene data show CDR1 as GTSNPN and CDR2 as SVGIG (reference sequence). The CDR3 protein is CAWSVRTGGRQPQHF. CDR3 DNA sequence: TGTGCCTGGAGTGTCCGGACAGGGGGGCGTCAGCCCCAGCATTTT.

J is TRBJ1-4 and V is TRBV2; 7 bases map to TRBD1. The CDR3 totals 14 residues. In germline, CDR1 is SNHLY, CDR2 FYNNEI. The V segment lost 4 bases and the J segment 8 bases; nucleotides outside the gene matches: 7. The DNA for the CDR3 is TGTGCCAGCAGTGGAGACAGGGTAGGCGAAAAACTGTTTTTT. It codes for CASSGDRVGEKLFF. Filled out from reference TRBV2 and TRBJ1-4, the complete variable domain reads EPEVTQTPSHQVTQMGQEVILRCVPISNHLYFYWYRQILGQKVEFLVSFYNNEISEKSEIFDDQFSVERPDGSNFTLKIRSTKLEDSAMYFCASSGDRVGEKLFFGSGTQLSVL.

V usage is TRBV5-8 and J usage is TRBJ1-2; 7 bases are shared with TRBD1. CDR1 SGHTS and CDR2 YDEGEE come from the germline V gene. The CDR3 spans 14 residues. The J segment lost 4 bases and the V segment lost 6 bases, leaving 9 bases of the junction unmatched. The CDR3 protein is CASKQTGTVYGYTF. As DNA, the CDR3 is TGTGCCAGCAAACAAACCGGGACAGTCTATGGCTACACCTTC. Full variable domain (outside the CDR3, taken from reference TRBV5-8 and TRBJ1-2): EAGVTQSPTHLIKTRGQQATLRCSPISGHTSVYWYQQALGLGLQFLLWYDEGEERNRGNFPPRFSGRQFPNYSSELNVNALELEDSALYLCASKQTGTVYGYTFGSGTRLTVV.

The chain links TRBV3-1 (or the pseudogene TRBV3-2) to TRBJ1-2; 7 bases are a match to TRBD1. J gave up 6 bases and V 4 bases, and 11 bases lay outside the gene matches. The CDR3 is 15 amino acids. Per germline, CDR1 LGHDT and CDR2 YNNKEL (reference sequence). CDR3 coding DNA: TGTGCCAGCAGCCGATGGACAGGTTCCCCGGATGGCTACACCTTC. The encoded protein is CASSRWTGSPDGYTF.